This record concerns one TCR beta chain sequence. Which antigen it targets is not known. No much larger clone exists at a distance of one base, and base qualities are not known. This sample is part of a study of vaccination and CD4 T cells after COVID-19 (dated by TCRdb to 2022 to 2024). Regarding the study in general: Every convalescent patient had a positive nasal swab PCR test for SARS-CoV-2, with mild disease in under ten patients and severe disease in one. In the convalescent cohort there were six males and four females, among whom were two Hispanic individuals, seven Caucasians, two Asians and one multiracial person. Two doses of either the Pfizer-BioNTech BNT162b2 vaccine (n=8) or the Moderna mRNA-1273 vaccine (n=2) were administered to participants. Post-COVID blood samples were collected from convalescent patients a median of about 92 days after diagnosis, with a range of about 30 to 170 days. Post-vaccine blood samples were obtained a median of roughly 75 days after the second vaccine dose, with a range of roughly 13 to 250 days. A few convalescent patients gave samples both early after vaccination (day 14) and late after vaccination (days 161 to 241). The cultures were stimulated with overlapping spike peptide pools from SARS-CoV-2 and from the common cold coronaviruses HCoV-NL63, HCoV-OC43 and HCoV-229E. In control cultures, a CEFX viral epitope pool was used as positive control, an HIV-1 Nef peptide pool was used as negative control, or no peptide was added. In 10 COVID-19 convalescent patients and a handful of infection-naive healthy vaccine recipients, researchers compared the spike-specific CD4+ TCR repertoire from before mRNA vaccination with the repertoire from after.

What the time point label conveys for this sample: late sampling 161 to 241 days after vaccination in a few convalescent patients. Per the publication, the treatment or condition label means: approximately nine-day PBMC culture with coronavirus spike peptide pools or control peptides (ViraFEST assay). The ViraFEST assay was used in the study, in which antigen-specific T cells were expanded with peptide pools and expanded clonotypes were subsequently identified by TCR sequencing. The positive SARS-CoV-2 PCR tests of the convalescent patients were dated from March to December 2020, before the Alpha, Beta and Delta variants emerged in the United States. Some 2 million PBMCs per well were cultured in IMDM with approximately 5.5% human AB serum and about 9.2 IU/ml IL-2, plus 10 ug/ml peptide pools. On days 3 and 7, half of the culture medium was replaced with fresh IL-2-containing medium. Once the cells had been in culture for roughly 10 days, the EasySep CD4+ T cell isolation kit was used to isolate CD4+ T cells by negative selection. PBMCs were separated from whole blood using Ficoll-Paque Plus gradient centrifugation and then either used fresh or cryopreserved at -140C. Culture conditions were generally each tested in triplicate wells.

Cut back by 3 bases and 4 bases, the V and J ends lie 15 bases apart. From its cysteine to its phenylalanine, the CDR3 spans 15 amino acids. Of all the DNA, just the CDR3 is kept, 45 bases in frame from base 1. From a lookup of the germline V gene (reference sequence), CDR1 and CDR2 are DFQATT and SNEGSKA. The research as a whole found: Relatively few convalescent patients were included in the study, and early timepoints after natural infection were not analyzed. Among the post-vaccine SARS-CoV-2-reactive clones in convalescent patients, a median 86.3% showed up only after vaccination, which suggests vaccine-specific priming. In convalescent patients, nearly all vaccine-specific clones (304 of 307) were found to be mono-reactive for SARS-CoV-2 spike rather than cross-reactive with common cold coronaviruses. An increase in the median number of SARS-CoV-2-reactive clonotypes from 20 to 25 after infection to 38 after vaccination was observed, but the change was not found to be significant.

Preparation of the library involved PCR. DNA from cultured CD4+ T cells underwent TCR sequencing with the Oncomine TCR Beta short-read assay at the Johns Hopkins FTIC core. Genomic DNA was extracted from the cultured CD4+ T cells with the QIAamp micro DNA kit. Oncomine TCR Beta libraries made from cultured CD4+ T cells were pooled using unique dual indexes and sequenced on an Illumina iSeq 100. Processing in the source paper ran as follows. Non-productive sequences were removed, and CDR3s not starting with C, not ending with F or W, or shorter than 7 amino acids were discarded. Antigen-specific clonotypes were identified using the MANAFEST web application through comparison of peptide-stimulated wells with reference and other culture wells. To be called positive, a clone needed an FDR below 0.05, an odds ratio above 5, and a productive frequency above 0.1% in at least two of three replicate wells. A clonotype counted as cross-reactive if it showed significant expansion both in the SARS-CoV-2 spike wells and in at least one common cold coronavirus spike condition. Levenshtein distances (stringdist) and unrooted phylogenetic trees (ape) in R version 3.6.1 were used to assess CDR3 homology. TCRdb passed the public sequencing reads through fastp at Q25 and MiXCR, retaining productive beta sequences. Under each unique CDR3 protein, matching rows form one entry showing the most common genes and DNA. What appears here as the V and J calls and clone size reflects TCRdb's work, not the paper's. The sample contains about 23,000 distinct CDR3 sequences, roughly 43% of them found a single time. The top ten clonotypes cover 4.9% of the sample.

This clonotype was obtained from a human donor who had recovered from COVID-19. The sequences come from CD4+ T cells from blood, cultured in vitro, collected about 7 months after SARS-CoV-2 vaccination. Recombination connected TRBV20-1 to TRBJ2-2, with no D gene named confidently. CDR3 reads: CSASTREGLTGELFF. Here is the DNA: TGCAGTGCTAGTACTCGTGAAGGCCTCACCGGGGAGCTGTTTTTT.